This record concerns one TCR beta chain sequence. How the authors handled the data: Amplification of reference gene primers was used by the study to estimate nucleated cell counts. TCRdb's copy holds only in-frame clones and misses some; the assay was immunoSEQ multiplex PCR. Clone size and V and J calls were adopted from that table, with D and trimming inferred from the DNA. The top ten clones hold around 30% of a sample with about 26,000 clones, approximately 85% of them seen once. This sample is drawn from a study of blood T cell repertoires in COVID-19. Study summary: There were acute and convalescent COVID-19 samples, and they came from the United States, Italy and Spain. PBMCs, B-cell-depleted T cells, or T cells were the source of the cDNA or gDNA that made up the material.

The CDR3 totals 16 residues. V lost 2 bases, J lost 5 bases, and 6 bases stayed unmatched. CDR1 is SGDLS, CDR2 YYNGEE, per germline. Enrollment of patients from Seattle took place during active infection, with longitudinal follow-up. The sequence derives from a woman older than 75 with COVID-19, enrolled during active disease. What was sequenced was peripheral blood. V is TRBV9 and J is TRBJ2-5; 13 bases agree with TRBD2. CDR3 DNA: TGTGCCAGCAGCGTCGGGACTAGCGGGGCCCGGGAGACCCAGTACTTC. This gives the protein CASSVGTSGARETQYF. Full variable domain (remainder filled in from reference TRBV9 and TRBJ2-5): DSGVTQTPKHLITATGQRVTLRCSPRSGDLSVYWYQQSLDQGLQFLIQYYNGEERAKGNILERFSAQQFPDLHSELNLSSLELGDSALYFCASSVGTSGARETQYFGPGTRLLVL.